This is a list of T cell receptor beta chains from one sample in a study of T-cell memory formation after mild COVID-19. TCRdb redid the calling of the 5' RACE reads with MiXCR, one entry per CDR3 protein. The sample consists of approximately 570,000 distinct CDR3 sequences, over 15% of them appearing once. The sequencing input was PBMCs or a T cell subset sorted from them (not recorded which). The receptors were gathered from an adult woman who had mild COVID-19 (a few samples of this study predate the infection). Cell type and time point are not known. The CDR3 runs from the conserved cysteine through the conserved F or W. A D gene is named only where the DNA matches it firmly. Clone size is stated in some rows and not others, as once, few, many or a class when expanded.

d_call: TRBD1
j_call: TRBJ1-5
v_call: TRBV11-2
clone_size: -
cdr3_nt: TGTGCCAGCAGCATGTCAGGGGGCCAGCCCCAGCATTTT
cdr3_aa: CASSMSGGQPQHF

d_call: -
j_call: TRBJ2-1
v_call: TRBV14
clone_size: -
cdr3_nt: TGTGCCAGCAGCCTCGCGACGCGGCCTAGCTCCTACAATGAGCAGTTCTTC
cdr3_aa: CASSLATRPSSYNEQFF

d_call: -
j_call: TRBJ1-3
v_call: TRBV30
clone_size: -
cdr3_nt: TGTGCCTGGAGCGGCGGGGGTTGGGCCTCTGGAAACACCATATATTTT
cdr3_aa: CAWSGGGWASGNTIYF

d_call: -
j_call: TRBJ1-6
v_call: TRBV7-9
clone_size: many
cdr3_nt: TGTGCCAGCAGCTCTTCGGATAGGGTTAATTCACCCCTCCACTTT
cdr3_aa: CASSSSDRVNSPLHF

d_call: TRBD2
j_call: TRBJ2-5
v_call: TRBV4-1
clone_size: -
cdr3_nt: TGCGCCAGCAGCCAAGCGGGGGAGGGGTACCAAGAGACCCAGTACTTC
cdr3_aa: CASSQAGEGYQETQYF

d_call: -
j_call: TRBJ1-2
v_call: TRBV7-2
clone_size: -
cdr3_nt: TGTGCCAGCAGCTTTCGACAGGCACGCTATGGCTACACCTTC
cdr3_aa: CASSFRQARYGYTF

d_call: -
j_call: TRBJ1-2
v_call: TRBV6-5
clone_size: few
cdr3_nt: TGTGCCAGCAGTTACTCGTACAGGGCGAACTATGGCTACACCTTC
cdr3_aa: CASSYSYRANYGYTF

d_call: -
j_call: TRBJ2-3
v_call: TRBV4-1
clone_size: few
cdr3_nt: TGCGCCAGCAGTTCACCTACTAGCACAGATACGCAGTATTTT
cdr3_aa: CASSSPTSTDTQYF

d_call: -
j_call: TRBJ1-5
v_call: TRBV5-6
clone_size: few
cdr3_nt: TGTGCCAGCAGCTGGGGCCATGGACAGCCCAATCAGCCCCAGCATTTT
cdr3_aa: CASSWGHGQPNQPQHF

d_call: TRBD1
j_call: TRBJ2-3
v_call: TRBV6-1
clone_size: once
cdr3_nt: TGTGCCAGCCTTTGGACAGGGGGCTCAACAGATACGCAGTATTTT
cdr3_aa: CASLWTGGSTDTQYF

d_call: TRBD2
j_call: TRBJ2-7
v_call: TRBV10-3
clone_size: -
cdr3_nt: TGTGCCATGCAAGAGGTAGCGGGGGGGAAGCAGTACTTC
cdr3_aa: CAMQEVAGGKQYF

d_call: -
j_call: TRBJ1-3
v_call: TRBV14
clone_size: few
cdr3_nt: TGTGCCAGCAGCCAGGAGACAGTAAACTCTGGAAACACCATATATTTT
cdr3_aa: CASSQETVNSGNTIYF

d_call: TRBD1
j_call: TRBJ2-4
v_call: TRBV6-2/TRBV6-3
clone_size: few
cdr3_nt: TGTGCCAGCAGTTACTCGAGGGCTGGGACAGAAGGCATTCAGTACTTC
cdr3_aa: CASSYSRAGTEGIQYF

d_call: -
j_call: TRBJ2-7
v_call: TRBV20-1
clone_size: -
cdr3_nt: TGCAGTGCTAGAGTAGGAGGCCTTGGGTACGAGCAGTACTTC
cdr3_aa: CSARVGGLGYEQYF

d_call: -
j_call: TRBJ2-7
v_call: TRBV9
clone_size: few
cdr3_nt: TGTGCCAGCAGCGTAGAAAGTTCCTACGAGCAGTACTTC
cdr3_aa: CASSVESSYEQYF

d_call: -
j_call: TRBJ2-6
v_call: TRBV20-1
clone_size: -
cdr3_nt: TGCAGCGTCGCGAGCGCCGCTGGGGCCAACGTCCTGACTTTC
cdr3_aa: CSVASAAGANVLTF

d_call: -
j_call: TRBJ2-3
v_call: TRBV12-3/TRBV12-4
clone_size: -
cdr3_nt: TGTGCCAGCAGTTTAGGTCGGCGCACAGATACGCAGTATTTT
cdr3_aa: CASSLGRRTDTQYF

d_call: TRBD2
j_call: TRBJ2-1
v_call: TRBV20-1
clone_size: few
cdr3_nt: TGCAGTGCTCGCCAAAAACACGGCGGGAGGCCGAGCTCCTACAATGAGCAGTTCTTC
cdr3_aa: CSARQKHGGRPSSYNEQFF

d_call: -
j_call: TRBJ1-6
v_call: TRBV7-2
clone_size: many
cdr3_nt: TGTGCCAGCAGCTTCCGGGGGCGGGATTCACCCCTCCACTTT
cdr3_aa: CASSFRGRDSPLHF

d_call: -
j_call: TRBJ2-2
v_call: TRBV4-2
clone_size: once
cdr3_nt: TGTGCCAGCAGCCAGAGTGGCAGCGGGGAGCTGTTTTTT
cdr3_aa: CASSQSGSGELFF

d_call: TRBD1
j_call: TRBJ1-1
v_call: TRBV6-5
clone_size: medium-sized
cdr3_nt: TGTGCCAGCAGATACCAGGGGGGGACTGAAGCTTTCTTT
cdr3_aa: CASRYQGGTEAFF

d_call: -
j_call: TRBJ1-2
v_call: TRBV5-1
clone_size: -
cdr3_nt: TGCGCCAGCAGCCCCATTCCGCAGGGGCCTTCCCCACCAGGCTACACCTTC
cdr3_aa: CASSPIPQGPSPPGYTF

d_call: -
j_call: TRBJ1-5
v_call: TRBV18
clone_size: -
cdr3_nt: TGTGCCAGCTCACCAATGAAGGGTTGGCAGCCCCAGCATTTT
cdr3_aa: CASSPMKGWQPQHF

d_call: -
j_call: TRBJ2-1
v_call: TRBV20-1
clone_size: -
cdr3_nt: TGCAGTGCTAGAGATGTTGGAGCCCGCGCCTACAATGAGCAGTTCTTC
cdr3_aa: CSARDVGARAYNEQFF

d_call: -
j_call: TRBJ1-2
v_call: TRBV29-1
clone_size: -
cdr3_nt: TGCAGCGTTGCAGAAAACTATGGCTACACCTTC
cdr3_aa: CSVAENYGYTF

d_call: -
j_call: TRBJ2-7
v_call: TRBV2
clone_size: few
cdr3_nt: TGTGCCAGCAGTTTAGTGGGGCAGTACTTC
cdr3_aa: CASSLVGQYF

d_call: TRBD1
j_call: TRBJ2-7
v_call: TRBV24-1
clone_size: many
cdr3_nt: TGTGCCACCAGTGAGTGGACAGGGGGCGAGCAGTACTTC
cdr3_aa: CATSEWTGGEQYF

d_call: -
j_call: TRBJ2-7
v_call: TRBV18
clone_size: -
cdr3_nt: TGTGCCAGCTCACTGATAGTTGCGTCTAACGACGAGCAGTACTTC
cdr3_aa: CASSLIVASNDEQYF

d_call: TRBD1
j_call: TRBJ1-2
v_call: TRBV4-1
clone_size: -
cdr3_nt: TGCGCCAGCAGCCAAGATAGCAGGGGGGGCTACTATGGCTACACCTTC
cdr3_aa: CASSQDSRGGYYGYTF

d_call: -
j_call: TRBJ2-1
v_call: TRBV7-6
clone_size: few
cdr3_nt: TGTGCCAGCAGCTTATTGGTGAGCTCCTACAATGAGCAGTTCTTC
cdr3_aa: CASSLLVSSYNEQFF

d_call: -
j_call: TRBJ1-1
v_call: TRBV7-3
clone_size: -
cdr3_nt: TGTGCCAGCAGCTTGAGGTGGAGGACTGAAGCTTTCTTT
cdr3_aa: CASSLRWRTEAFF

d_call: TRBD1
j_call: TRBJ1-1
v_call: TRBV2
clone_size: -
cdr3_nt: TGTGCCAGCAGGGGGGACAGGGCGGCGAACACTGAAGCTTTCTTT
cdr3_aa: CASRGDRAANTEAFF

d_call: TRBD1
j_call: TRBJ1-6
v_call: TRBV3-1
clone_size: -
cdr3_nt: TGTGCCAGCAACCAGGGGGGACCAAATTCACCCCTCCACTTT
cdr3_aa: CASNQGGPNSPLHF

d_call: TRBD1
j_call: TRBJ1-2
v_call: TRBV6-5
clone_size: -
cdr3_nt: TGTGCCAGCAGTTACTCGGGACAGGGTGGCTACACCTTC
cdr3_aa: CASSYSGQGGYTF

d_call: TRBD2
j_call: TRBJ2-1
v_call: TRBV12-3/TRBV12-4
clone_size: -
cdr3_nt: TGTGCCAGCAGTTCCGCGGGAGGGCGCTACAATGAGCAGTTCTTC
cdr3_aa: CASSSAGGRYNEQFF

d_call: TRBD1
j_call: TRBJ1-1
v_call: TRBV5-1
clone_size: few
cdr3_nt: TGCGCCAGCAGCGAGGGGGCGGAGGGCACTGAAGCTTTCTTT
cdr3_aa: CASSEGAEGTEAFF

d_call: TRBD1
j_call: TRBJ2-1
v_call: TRBV12-3/TRBV12-4
clone_size: few
cdr3_nt: TGTGCCAGCAGTTTAGCCCCAGGGGGCAATGAGCAGTTCTTC
cdr3_aa: CASSLAPGGNEQFF

d_call: -
j_call: TRBJ1-5
v_call: TRBV6-2/TRBV6-3
clone_size: once
cdr3_nt: TGTGCCAGCACCGAACATGCGGGTAGCAATCAGCCCCAGCATTTT
cdr3_aa: CASTEHAGSNQPQHF

d_call: -
j_call: TRBJ1-1
v_call: TRBV2
clone_size: -
cdr3_nt: TGTGCCAGCAGGGAGGGCTGGAACACTGAAGCTTTCTTT
cdr3_aa: CASREGWNTEAFF

d_call: -
j_call: TRBJ1-4
v_call: TRBV5-6
clone_size: -
cdr3_nt: TGTGCCAGCAGCCTGGAGGGGGGCGGTCGAGAAAAACTGTTTTTT
cdr3_aa: CASSLEGGGREKLFF

d_call: TRBD1
j_call: TRBJ2-7
v_call: TRBV28
clone_size: -
cdr3_nt: TGTGCCAGCAGTTACAGACAGGGGCTCTCGGACGAGCAGTACTTC
cdr3_aa: CASSYRQGLSDEQYF

d_call: -
j_call: TRBJ2-5
v_call: TRBV7-2
clone_size: few
cdr3_nt: TGTGCCAGCCTAACATTTTCCCAGGGCCTACCAGAGACCCAGTACTTC
cdr3_aa: CASLTFSQGLPETQYF

d_call: TRBD2
j_call: TRBJ2-1
v_call: TRBV15
clone_size: few
cdr3_nt: TGTGCCACCAGCAAGTCCGGGACTAGCGGGCTCTATGAGCAGTTCTTC
cdr3_aa: CATSKSGTSGLYEQFF